Each of the 11 T cell receptor beta chains below was sequenced from the same sample in a study of Graves' ophthalmopathy and Graves' hyperthyroidism. From RNA, the CDR3 regions of TCR beta chains were amplified and sequenced. An opening RT-PCR round employed HTBI primers and preceded a second-round multiplex PCR. TCRdb re-called the multiplex PCR reads with MiXCR, one entry per CDR3 protein. The sample yields roughly 160,000 distinct CDR3 sequences, roughly 36% seen once. The source material was peripheral blood. The receptors stem from a man in his thirties or forties with Graves' ophthalmopathy.

This chain links TRBV6-5 with TRBJ2-2; 9 positions agree with TRBD1. V lost 2 bases, J lost 0 bases, and 1 base stayed unmatched. Germline V CDR1 and CDR2: MNHEY, SVGAGI. This CDR3 has 16 amino acids. CDR3: CASSYRDRANTGELFF. DNA for the CDR3: TGTGCCAGCAGTTACAGGGACAGGGCGAACACCGGGGAGCTGTTTTTT.

This clonotype was picked up many times. The chain is built from TRBV12-3 or TRBV12-4 and TRBJ2-5; D may be TRBD2 (6 bases). The CDR3 is 11 amino acids. V was trimmed by 6 bases and J by 4 bases, leaving 6 bases between them. CDR3 bases: TGTGCCAGCAGCGGGGGAGAGACCCAGTACTTC. Its translation: CASSGGETQYF.

In this sample, this clonotype turned up once. The gene calls are TRBV6-1 and TRBJ2-7; 8 bases are a match to TRBD1. Germline loops: CDR1 MNHNS, CDR2 SASEGT. The CDR3 loop spans 14 amino acids. J gave up 2 bases and V 6 bases, and 6 bases lay outside the gene matches. CDR3 nucleotides: TGTGCCAGCAGATTGGACAGGGCCCCCTACGAGCAGTACTTC. Its translation is CASRLDRAPYEQYF.

The rearrangement links TRBV27 to TRBJ1-5; perhaps TRBD1 as D (6 bases). This CDR3 is built from 15 residues. Germline CDR1 and CDR2: MNHEY and SMNVEV (reference sequence). The V end was cut by 4 bases, the J end by 2 bases, with 12 bases between. The CDR3 DNA reads as TGTGCCAGCAGTTCCAGCAGGGGTGGCAATCAGCCCCAGCATTTT. This gives the protein CASSSSRGGNQPQHF.

This clonotype has at least ten counts. The CDR3 sequence is CASSLALSYGYTF. CDR3 sequence (DNA): TGTGCCAGCAGTTTGGCCCTTAGCTATGGCTACACCTTC. V and J are TRBV12-3 or TRBV12-4 and TRBJ1-2; D gene uncertain. V lost 3 bases and J lost 4, with 9 bases in between. There are 13 residues in the CDR3.

This sequence joins TRBV6-4 and TRBJ1-2; 10 bases fit TRBD1. Germline assignment: CDR1 MRHNA and CDR2 SNTAGT. Losses at the gene ends were 2 bases for V and 2 bases for J; bases not matched to a gene: 11. The CDR3 has 18 amino acids. The CDR3, as DNA: TGTGCCAGCAGTGACCTCCAAAATCGGGACAGGGGAAACTATGGCTACACCTTC. It encodes CASSDLQNRDRGNYGYTF.

This clonotype was seen many times. The chain combines TRBV11-2 with TRBJ1-6, with D unresolved. Trimming removed 1 base at V and 3 bases at J, with 7 bases between. The germline V gene has CDR1 SGHAT and CDR2 FQNNGV. The CDR3 runs 15 residues. Here the CDR3 reads CASSLGLSYNSPLHF. The CDR3 nucleotides read TGTGCCAGCAGCTTAGGGCTGAGCTATAATTCACCCCTCCACTTT. The full variable domain, its missing parts supplied by reference TRBV11-2 and TRBJ1-6, is EAGVAQSPRYKIIEKRQSVAFWCNPISGHATLYWYQQILGQGPKLLIQFQNNGVVDDSQLPKDRFSAERLKGVDSTLKIQPAKLEDSAVYLCASSLGLSYNSPLHFGNGTRLTVT.

This clonotype was observed many times. J is TRBJ1-1 and V is TRBV6-5; D uncertain. From germline, CDR1 is MNHEY and CDR2 SVGAGI. The CDR3 consists of 15 residues. Trimming shortened V by 6 bases and J by 1 base, and 15 bases separated the two germline ends. In nucleotides, the CDR3 is TGTGCCAGCAGCCGAGACCCCTACGAGAACACTGAAGCTTTCTTT. As protein: CASSRDPYENTEAFF.

This clonotype occurred many times. V gene TRBV7-8 combines with J gene TRBJ1-2; no clear D. The CDR3 extends over 16 amino acids. Deletions cut 5 bases from V and 2 bases from J, with 18 bases between. Germline assignment: CDR1 SGHVS and CDR2 FQNEAQ. The CDR3 sequence is CASSLRPRGVNYGYTF. DNA for the CDR3: TGTGCCAGCAGCCTCCGACCCCGGGGAGTGAACTATGGCTACACCTTC.

This clonotype was counted at least ten times. The chain carries TRBV20-1 and TRBJ2-3; D remains ambiguous. Trimming took off 1 base at V and 1 base at J, with 15 bases between the two ends. The CDR3 sequence is 16 residues long. Germline V lookup: CDR1 DFQATT, CDR2 SNEGSKA (reference sequence). This CDR3 reads CSARGSLPLGTDTQYF. The DNA of the CDR3 is TGCAGTGCTAGAGGTAGTCTACCTCTCGGCACAGATACGCAGTATTTT.

The J gene is TRBJ1-2, the V gene TRBV7-2; TRBD1 matches 7 bases. The V gene's germline CDR1 is SGHTA and CDR2 FQGNSA. The junction had 9 bases not matched to a gene; V was cut back by 5 bases and J by 3 bases. The CDR3 consists of 15 residues. DNA for the CDR3: TGTGCCAGCAGCACCCGGACAGGCACTCACTATGGCTACACCTTC. Its protein is CASSTRTGTHYGYTF.